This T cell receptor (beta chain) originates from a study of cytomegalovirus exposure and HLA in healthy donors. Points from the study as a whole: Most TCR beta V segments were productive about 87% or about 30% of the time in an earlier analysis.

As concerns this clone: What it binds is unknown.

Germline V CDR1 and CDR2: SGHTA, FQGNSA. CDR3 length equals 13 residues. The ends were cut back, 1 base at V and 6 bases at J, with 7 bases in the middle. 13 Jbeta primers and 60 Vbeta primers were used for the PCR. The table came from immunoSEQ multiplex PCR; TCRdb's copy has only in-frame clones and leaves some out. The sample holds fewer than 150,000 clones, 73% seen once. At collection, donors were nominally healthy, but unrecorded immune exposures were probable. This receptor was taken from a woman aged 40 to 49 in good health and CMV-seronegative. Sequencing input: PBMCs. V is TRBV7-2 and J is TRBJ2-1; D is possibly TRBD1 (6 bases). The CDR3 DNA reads TGTGCCAGCAGCTTAGGGACAGTCAATGAGCAGTTCTTC. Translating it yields CASSLGTVNEQFF.